The 11 T cell receptor beta chains below were found in one sample sequenced in a study of blood T cells in healthy people across ages. Through a sample-barcoded 5' primer and a J-beta primer mix, a second PCR was run for roughly 6 to 12 cycles. TCRdb independently ran MiXCR on the 5' RACE reads; one entry per CDR3 protein. The profile covers 550,000 to 700,000 distinct CDR3 sequences, with 25% to 30% appearing a single time and about 18% taken by the ten largest. Material: blood. All receptors derive from a woman in her 70s in good health.

Only a few counts were recorded for this clonotype. This chain joins TRBV2 and TRBJ1-2; D gene unclear. The germline V gene has CDR1 SNHLY and CDR2 FYNNEI. V lost 4 bases and J lost 8, with 17 bases in between. The CDR3 contains 14 residues. In DNA form, the CDR3 reads TGTGCCAGCAGTGTCCAGAGGAGGGCGCAAGGCTACACCTTC. Amino acids: CASSVQRRAQGYTF.

This clonotype was seen a few times. This chain joins TRBV7-9 and TRBJ2-7, with D unclear. This CDR3 contains 17 residues. Germline lookup yields CDR1 SEHNR and CDR2 FQNEAQ (reference sequence). V was trimmed by 6 bases and J by 5 bases, leaving 26 bases between them. CDR3 loop: CASSYAPPGPRGDEQYF. DNA of the CDR3: TGTGCCAGCAGTTATGCACCCCCGGGCCCCCGAGGCGACGAGCAGTACTTC.

The sample holds a few counts of this clonotype. The chain combines TRBV7-2 with TRBJ2-5; possible D gene TRBD1, 5 bases. The DNA end lines up better with TRBJ2-1; the J call may be wrong. The CDR3 is 12 amino acids. CDR1 and CDR2 (germline): SGHTA, FQGNSA. The CDR3 DNA is TGTGCCAGCAGCAGACAGTTCAATGAGCAGTTCTTC. Translated, it gives CASSRQFNEQFF.

This clonotype was counted only a few times. V usage is TRBV20-1 and J usage is TRBJ2-7; D is ambiguous. Germline CDR1 DFQATT, CDR2 SNEGSKA (reference sequence). V shed 3 bases and J shed 2 bases, with 17 bases lying between them. The CDR3 contains 15 residues. The CDR3 region is CSASSSERPTYEQYF. The CDR3 coding sequence is TGCAGTGCTAGTTCCTCGGAGCGCCCTACCTACGAGCAGTACTTC.

This sequence joins TRBV7-9 and TRBJ1-2; TRBD1 matches 8 bases. The trim removed 6 bases at V and 6 bases at J, leaving 12 bases unmatched. CDR1 SEHNR and CDR2 FQNEAQ come from the germline V gene (reference sequence). The CDR3 is made up of 15 amino acids. For the CDR3, the DNA is TGTGCCAGCAGTACAGGGGGTTCGAAGTCGCATGGCTACACCTTC. Translated, it gives CASSTGGSKSHGYTF.

This clonotype was seen a few times. At one of its ends the junction is not consistent with the germline gene, which may arise from a read error. The chain carries TRBV4-3 and TRBJ1-4; D uncertain. Germline V gene sequence: CDR1 LGHNA, CDR2 YSLEER. The CDR3 is 13 residues long. CDR3 bases: TGCGCCGGCAGCCAAGGTGTGGGCGAAAAACTGTTTTTT. This translates into CAGSQGVGEKLFF.

The chain employs TRBV6-2 or TRBV6-3 and TRBJ2-7; the D call may be TRBD1 or TRBD2 (5 bases each). The CDR3 loop spans 13 amino acids. Germline lookup yields CDR1 MNHEY and CDR2 SVGEGT. V shed 8 bases and J shed 0 bases, with 11 bases lying between them. DNA of the CDR3: TGTGCCAGCGTACGGGACGGCTCCTACGAGCAGTACTTC. Its translation is CASVRDGSYEQYF.

Worth noting for this clonotype: The junction shows a germline mismatch at one end, possibly a read error. This chain connects TRBV4-2 to TRBJ2-4; D ambiguous. The V gene's germline CDR1 is LGHNA and CDR2 YNFKEQ. CDR3 length: 19 amino acids. This chain's CDR3 is CASSPRAPQGTRAKNIQYF. The CDR3 region has the DNA TGTGCCAGCAGCCCTCGGGCTCCCCAAGGCACCAGAGCCAAAAACATCCAGTACTTC.

V is TRBV12-3 or TRBV12-4 and J is TRBJ1-4, with D tentatively TRBD1 (6 bases). Trimming removed 7 bases at V and 8 bases at J, with 29 bases between. The CDR3 extends over 18 amino acids. CDR3 nucleotide sequence: TGTGCCAGCATCATCCCGGGGGGGCAGCCTCGACGATGCGAAAAACTGTTTTTT. Residues: CASIIPGGQPRRCEKLFF.

This CDR3 is CASSFQAGSAQYF. Written as DNA, the CDR3 is TGTGCCAGCAGTTTCCAAGCGGGGTCCGCGCAGTACTTC. This chain links TRBV6-5 with TRBJ2-5; 7 bases agree with TRBD2. The V gene's germline CDR1 is MNHEY and CDR2 SVGAGI. The CDR3 has 13 amino acids. With V trimmed by 4 bases and J by 11 bases, 10 bases remained unmatched.

This clonotype turned up a few times. The chain has TRBV7-6 and TRBJ2-5; 10 bases are a match to TRBD2. The J call may be faulty, since TRBJ2-1 better matches the DNA end. There are 15 residues in the CDR3. Looked up from germline, CDR1 is SGHVS and CDR2 is FNYEAQ. CDR3 loop: CASSKSGGASNEQFF. DNA for the CDR3: TGTGCCAGCAGCAAAAGCGGGGGGGCGAGTAATGAGCAGTTCTTC.